Listed here are 23 T cell receptor beta chains from one sample, sequenced in a study of early T cells in non-severe SARS-CoV-2 infection. TCRdb independently ran MiXCR on the 5' RACE reads; one entry per CDR3 protein. The table includes just over 70,000 distinct CDR3 sequences, around 13% detected once. Sequencing was performed on whole blood. These receptors all come from an adult who was a healthcare worker with PCR-confirmed SARS-CoV-2 infection or an uninfected control (not recorded which).

This clonotype is categorized as medium-sized. As DNA, the CDR3 is TGCAGTCAGACCTTTAACACTGAAGCTTTCTTT. This sequence encodes CSQTFNTEAFF. The rearrangement joins TRBV20-1 to TRBJ1-1, with D unresolved. This CDR3 contains 11 residues. Trimming left V 8 bases short and J 2 bases short, with 9 bases between. The germline V gene has CDR1 DFQATT and CDR2 SNEGSKA (reference sequence).

There are many counts of this clonotype. The CDR3 DNA is TGTGCCAGCAGTTTAGACGGGACCAACAATTCACCCCTCCACTTT. The encoded protein is CASSLDGTNNSPLHF. The gene calls are TRBV28 and TRBJ1-6; D is possibly TRBD1 (5 bases). Germline V gene sequence: CDR1 MDHEN, CDR2 SYDVKM. The CDR3 sequence is 15 residues long. V gave up 2 bases and J gave up 7 bases, with 12 bases separating them.

There are many counts of this clonotype. CDR3 region: CASSPLFGFNADTEAFF. The CDR3 DNA sequence: TGTGCCAGCAGCCCCCTTTTTGGGTTTAATGCGGACACTGAAGCTTTCTTT. The gene calls are TRBV7-8 and TRBJ1-1; no definite D call. The CDR3 is 17 residues long. Trimming cost V 5 bases and J 3 bases, with 22 bases left between them. From germline, CDR1 is SGHVS and CDR2 FQNEAQ.

In regard to this clonotype: The junction departs from germline at one end; a sequencing error may be responsible. The J gene is TRBJ1-1, the V gene TRBV29-1; 9 positions match TRBD1. Germline V gives CDR1 SQVTM, CDR2 ANQGSEA. CDR3 length equals 15 residues. The CDR3 coding sequence is TGTAGCGTTGACCGCCACGGGACAGGGATCACTGAAGCTTTCTTT. Translation: CSVDRHGTGITEAFF.

This clonotype was seen just once. The V call is TRBV7-6, the J call TRBJ1-1; D is unresolved. The V gene lost 1 base and the J gene lost 0 bases, with 15 bases spanning the gap. Germline assignment: CDR1 SGHVS and CDR2 FNYEAQ. The CDR3 covers 17 residues. In nucleotides, the CDR3 is TGTGCCAGCAGCTTAGAGAAGAAGAGATTTATGAACACTGAAGCTTTCTTT. This translates into CASSLEKKRFMNTEAFF.

This clonotype was seen repeatedly, ten times or more. The chain couples TRBV12-5 to TRBJ1-2; TRBD1 matches at 7 bases. The ends lost 6 bases at V and 3 bases at J; junction bases unmatched: 1. Germline loops: CDR1 LGHNT, CDR2 FRNRAP. The length of the CDR3 is 12 residues. In nucleotides, the CDR3 is TGTGCTAGTGGAGACAGGGACTATGGCTACACCTTC. As protein: CASGDRDYGYTF.

This clonotype was counted at least ten times. The rearrangement links TRBV11-2 to TRBJ2-3; maybe TRBD2 (5 bases). V lost 5 bases, J lost 3 bases, and 9 bases lay in between. Per germline, CDR1 SGHAT and CDR2 FQNNGV. This CDR3 has 13 amino acids. The CDR3 sequence: CASSPRGTDTQYF. In DNA form, the CDR3 reads TGTGCCAGCAGCCCAAGAGGGACAGATACGCAGTATTTT.

The table lists this clonotype with many counts. The V gene is TRBV4-3, the J gene TRBJ2-2; 11 bases map to TRBD1. This CDR3 region has 16 residues. V trimming: 4 bases; J trimming: 3 bases; junction bases outside the gene matches: 4. Germline CDR1 is LGHNA and CDR2 is YSLEER. The CDR3, as DNA: TGCGCCAGCAGCCCCTCGGGACAGGGGGACACCGGGGAGCTGTTTTTT. Translated: CASSPSGQGDTGELFF.

There are many counts of this clonotype. The V and J genes are TRBV29-1 and TRBJ2-3, with 10 positions matching TRBD2. The J segment lost 1 base and the V segment lost 3 bases, leaving 7 bases of the junction unmatched. Germline V CDR1 and CDR2: SQVTM, ANQGSEA. The length of the CDR3 is 16 residues. CDR3 nucleotide sequence: TGCAGCGTTGAGTCTAGCGGGAGCGTTGGCACAGATACGCAGTATTTT. Translation gives CSVESSGSVGTDTQYF.

Ten or more counts support this clonotype. The chain is built from TRBV29-1 and TRBJ1-1; 8 bases are a match to TRBD1. Germline-derived CDR1 and CDR2 are SQVTM and ANQGSEA. After removal of 7 bases from V and 5 bases from J, the junction contained 6 bases not matched to a gene. This CDR3 spans 12 amino acids. In DNA form, the CDR3 reads TGCAGCGCCGACAGGGGACGGACTGAAGCTTTCTTT. This sequence encodes CSADRGRTEAFF.

This clonotype was seen ten or more times. V usage is TRBV6-2 or TRBV6-3 and J usage is TRBJ2-1; no firm D call. The CDR3 runs to 13 residues. Trimming took off 5 bases at V and 7 bases at J, with 12 bases between the two ends. CDR1 and CDR2 (germline): MNHEY, SVGEGT. For the CDR3, the DNA is TGTGCCAGCAGTCCCGGAGAGGAGAATGAGCAGTTCTTC. Translation gives CASSPGEENEQFF.

At least ten counts were recorded for this clonotype. The gene calls are TRBV20-1 and TRBJ2-1, with D perhaps matching TRBD2 (6 bases). This CDR3 is 14 amino acids long. V lost 3 bases and J lost 2, with 11 bases in between. Germline V CDR1 and CDR2: DFQATT, SNEGSKA (reference sequence). Here the CDR3 reads CSASWRGTYNEQFF. The CDR3, as DNA: TGCAGTGCTAGCTGGCGGGGAACCTACAATGAGCAGTTCTTC.

This clonotype was seen ten or more times. V and J are TRBV7-2 and TRBJ2-1, with D unclear. V lost 1 base and J lost 7, with 8 bases in between. The CDR3 sequence is 13 residues long. Germline assignment: CDR1 SGHTA and CDR2 FQGNSA. CDR3 protein: CASSLVKSNEQFF. The CDR3 DNA is TGTGCCAGCAGCTTAGTTAAGTCTAATGAGCAGTTCTTC.

This clonotype was counted ten times or more. This sequence joins TRBV20-1 and TRBJ2-7, with 7 bases matching TRBD2. V lost 0 bases to trimming and J lost 0 bases; unmatched junction nucleotides: 5. Germline V gives CDR1 DFQATT, CDR2 SNEGSKA (reference sequence). This CDR3 comprises 15 residues. CDR3 in amino acids: CSARDWEGNSYEQYF. In DNA, the CDR3 is TGCAGTGCTAGAGATTGGGAGGGAAACTCCTACGAGCAGTACTTC.

The chain carries TRBV11-2 and TRBJ2-3; 8 bases fit TRBD2. Trimming took 7 bases from V and 2 from J; bases not matched to a gene: 5. The CDR3 length is 14 residues. The germline CDR1 and CDR2 sequences are SGHAT and FQNNGV. CDR3 in amino acids: CASTGGAPTDTQYF. The CDR3 nucleotides read TGTGCCAGCACCGGGGGGGCCCCCACAGATACGCAGTATTTT.

This clonotype was recorded at least ten times. V and J are TRBV7-2 and TRBJ2-5, with 10 bases lining up with TRBD2. Trimming took 6 bases from V and 3 from J; bases not matched to a gene: 10. Per the germline V gene, CDR1 is SGHTA and CDR2 is FQGNSA. The CDR3 totals 16 residues. The CDR3 sequence is CASRSKTSGEKETQYF. The CDR3 nucleotides read TGTGCCAGCAGATCTAAAACTAGCGGGGAAAAAGAGACCCAGTACTTC.

This clonotype was detected ten times or more. This chain joins TRBV5-1 and TRBJ2-4, with D perhaps matching TRBD2 (5 bases). CDR3 length: 14 amino acids. CDR1 is SGHRS and CDR2 is YFSETQ in the germline V gene. Trimming took off 3 bases at V and 7 bases at J, with 14 bases between the two ends. DNA of the CDR3: TGCGCCAGCAGCTCCGCAGAGGGTTGGAACATTCAGTACTTC. Translation gives CASSSAEGWNIQYF.

This clonotype occurred many times. The chain employs TRBV7-9 and TRBJ1-1; D call uncertain. The CDR3 covers 13 residues. The germline V gene encodes CDR1 SEHNR and CDR2 FQNEAQ (reference sequence). The V end lost 5 bases, the J end lost 1 base, and 8 bases lay between the germline ends. The CDR3 DNA reads TGTGCCAGCAGCAACCGAGAGAACACTGAAGCTTTCTTT. Its protein product is CASSNRENTEAFF.

This clonotype has a count of ten or more. This chain joins TRBV30 and TRBJ2-7; 14 positions match TRBD2. Germline assignment: CDR1 GTSNPN and CDR2 SVGIG (reference sequence). The CDR3 runs to 17 residues. The V gene end was trimmed by 2 bases and the J gene end by 4 bases; junction bases not matched to a gene: 10. In nucleotides, the CDR3 is TGTGCCTGGAGTCCCATGGGGACTAGCGGGAGAACATACGAGCAGTACTTC. This sequence encodes CAWSPMGTSGRTYEQYF.

This clonotype appeared many times. The rearrangement links TRBV20-1 to TRBJ2-1; a weak D match, TRBD2 (5 bases). CDR1 DFQATT and CDR2 SNEGSKA come from the germline V gene (reference sequence). The CDR3 has 11 amino acids. Trimming shortened V by 2 bases and J by 9 bases, and 8 bases separated the two germline ends. The DNA of the CDR3 is TGCAGTGCTAGACGGGGTTCTGAGCAGTTCTTC. As protein: CSARRGSEQFF.

The sample holds many counts of this clonotype. The chain joins TRBV20-1 to TRBJ1-2, with 8 bases matching TRBD1. CDR3 length equals 13 residues. Germline CDR1 is DFQATT and CDR2 is SNEGSKA (reference sequence). CDR3 in amino acids: CTTSQGGNYGYTF. The CDR3 DNA reads as TGCACAACTTCACAGGGGGGTAACTATGGCTACACCTTC.

This clonotype was counted many times. This chain links TRBV30 with TRBJ1-1; no clear D gene. Germline-derived CDR1 and CDR2 are GTSNPN and SVGIG (reference sequence). V lost 7 bases to trimming and J lost 8 bases, with 14 bases between them. The CDR3 consists of 11 residues. Here the CDR3 reads CASQIQVEAFF. The CDR3 region has the DNA TGTGCCTCGCAAATCCAGGTCGAAGCTTTCTTT. Full variable domain (outside the CDR3, taken from reference TRBV30 and TRBJ1-1): SQTIHQWPATLVQPVGSPLSLECTVEGTSNPNLYWYRQAAGRGLQLLFYSVGIGQISSEVPQNLSASRPQDRQFILSSKKLLLSDSGFYLCASQIQVEAFFGQGTRLTVV.

The chain has TRBV7-2 and TRBJ2-2, with D perhaps assigned TRBD1 or TRBD2 (5 bases each). Per the germline V gene, CDR1 is SGHTA and CDR2 is FQGNSA. V shed 2 bases and J shed 6 bases, with 13 bases lying between them. The CDR3 is 15 residues long. CDR3 region: CASSLPGRDPGELFF. The CDR3 DNA reads TGTGCCAGCAGCTTACCGGGCAGGGACCCCGGGGAGCTGTTTTTT.